The 28 T cell receptor beta chains below come from one sample, sequenced in a study of CD4 and CD8 cells across lung adenocarcinoma regions. Using its own MiXCR run on the PCR reads, TCRdb lists one record per CDR3 protein. The sample has about 5,500 distinct CDR3 sequences; around 49% are singletons. Sequencing was carried out using CD8+ T cells from the margin of a lung tumor. The receptor source for this set is a male donor with lung adenocarcinoma. The CD4 and CD8 labels of this study may be unreliable.

The V and J genes are TRBV6-1 and TRBJ1-6, with unresolved D. V gave up 6 bases and J gave up 9 bases, with 18 bases separating them. The germline CDR1 and CDR2 sequences are MNHNS and SASEGT. The length of the CDR3 is 15 residues. CDR3 loop: CASRPRGEVISPLHF. CDR3 coding DNA: TGTGCCAGCAGGCCCCGAGGCGAAGTAATTTCACCCCTCCACTTT.

Remarks on this clonotype: At one end, the junction sequence differs from germline, possibly due to a read error. This chain joins TRBV6-5 and TRBJ2-4; no clear D. Germline values: CDR1 MNHEY, CDR2 SVGAGI. CDR3 length: 15 amino acids. The DNA of the CDR3 is TGTGCCAGCAGTTACTCGAACGGGTTAGGAGACGAGCAGTTATTC. Translated, it gives CASSYSNGLGDEQLF.

About this clonotype: One junction end does not reproduce the germline sequence, and a read error may be involved. The rearrangement links TRBV28 to TRBJ2-3; 9 bases fit TRBD1. This CDR3 has 16 residues. Germline assignment: CDR1 MDHEN and CDR2 SYDVKM. CDR3 loop: CASLKQGAEPPNTQYF. The CDR3 coding sequence is TGTGCCAGCCTCAAACAGGGGGCCGAACCCCCAAATACGCAGTACTTT.

The J gene is TRBJ1-5, the V gene TRBV3-1; unclear D gene. The CDR3 length is 15 residues. Trimming took off 4 bases at V and 7 bases at J, with 17 bases between the two ends. Germline V lookup: CDR1 LGHDT, CDR2 YNNKEL (reference sequence). CDR3 DNA: TGTGCCAGCAGCCCTTTTTTGGGGAACAGCCAGCCCCAGCATTTT. Its translation: CASSPFLGNSQPQHF.

This clonotype was detected only a few times. The J gene is TRBJ1-5, the V gene TRBV6-1; 7 nucleotides align to TRBD1. Germline CDR1 is MNHNS and CDR2 is SASEGT. The ends lost 6 bases at V and 2 bases at J; junction bases unmatched: 7. CDR3 size: 15 residues. The CDR3 region has the DNA TGTGCCAGCAGCCAAGGGGGCACGGGCAATCAGCCCCAGCATTTT. It is translated as CASSQGGTGNQPQHF.

This clonotype has a count of ten or more. The CDR3 spells CASSESTGDRYEQFF. Written as DNA, the CDR3 is TGCGCCAGCAGTGAGTCAACAGGGGATCGGTACGAGCAGTTCTTC. The rearrangement links TRBV10-1 to TRBJ2-1, with 7 positions matching TRBD1. CDR3 size: 15 residues. With 0 bases clipped from V and 10 bases from J, the junction kept 9 bases outside the gene matches. Per the germline V gene, CDR1 is WNHNN and CDR2 is SYGVQD (reference sequence).

This clonotype was detected many times. V is TRBV6-5 and J is TRBJ2-5; maybe TRBD2 (6 bases). The DNA end favors TRBJ2-7, so the J call may be wrong. The CDR3 loop spans 14 amino acids. Germline assignment: CDR1 MNHEY and CDR2 SVGAGI. The CDR3 sequence is CASSYSIAAYEQYF. CDR3 sequence (DNA): TGTGCCAGCAGTTACTCGATAGCGGCTTACGAGCAGTACTTC.

This clonotype was seen only a few times. V is TRBV3-1 and J is TRBJ2-2; no reliable D call. The CDR3 runs 13 residues. V was shortened by 10 bases and J by 1 base, with 10 bases between the two germline ends. Per the germline V gene, CDR1 is LGHDT and CDR2 is YNNKEL (reference sequence). This CDR3 is CATMEENTGELFF. The DNA of the CDR3 is TGTGCCACCATGGAAGAGAACACCGGGGAGCTGTTTTTT.

The chain combines TRBV6-5 with TRBJ2-5; D is possibly TRBD1 (5 bases). Gene TRBJ2-7 matches the end of the DNA better, so the J call may be wrong. CDR1 MNHEY and CDR2 SVGAGI come from the germline V gene. This CDR3 spans 14 amino acids. As DNA, the CDR3 is TGTGCCAGCAGTTACGGGCAGGGAACCTACGAGCAGTACTTC. Translated, it gives CASSYGQGTYEQYF.

This clonotype is medium-sized. The chain carries TRBV6-5 and TRBJ2-1; 10 bases are shared with TRBD2. Trimming took 7 bases from V and 5 from J; bases not matched to a gene: 8. The CDR3 totals 15 residues. CDR1 MNHEY and CDR2 SVGAGI come from the germline V gene. The CDR3 nucleotides are TGTGCCAGCACAAGCTCGCTAGCGGGAGACAATGAGCAGTTCTTC. Translating gives CASTSSLAGDNEQFF.

With respect to this clonotype: Mismatch with germline at one junction end may stem from a read error. V gene TRBV6-1 combines with J gene TRBJ2-5, with TRBD2 matching 11 bases. The CDR3 extends over 15 amino acids. Germline CDR1 is MNHNS and CDR2 is SASEGT. CDR3 nucleotide sequence: TGTGTCAGCAGGAACGAGCTAGCGGGAGGCCCCCAGCAGTACTTC. It yields the protein CVSRNELAGGPQQYF.

This chain connects TRBV10-2 to TRBJ2-5, with 8 bases matching TRBD1. The J call may be mistaken, given a closer DNA end match to TRBJ2-7. Germline V CDR1 and CDR2: WSHSY, SAAADI. The CDR3 loop spans 14 amino acids. CDR3: CASSYRGLGYEQYF. In DNA form, the CDR3 reads TGCGCCAGCAGTTACAGGGGGTTAGGATACGAGCAGTACTTC.

This chain connects TRBV4-1 to TRBJ2-1, with 11 bases fitting TRBD2. This CDR3 comprises 16 residues. V lost 4 bases and J lost 2; bases outside the gene matches: 4. Per the germline V gene, CDR1 is MGHRA and CDR2 is YSYEKL. The CDR3 region is CASSRELAGAYNEQFF. The DNA of the CDR3 is TGCGCCAGCAGCCGGGAACTAGCGGGGGCCTACAATGAGCAGTTCTTC.

The genes are TRBV6-1 and TRBJ2-1, with 9 bases identical to TRBD2. The junction had 9 bases not matched to a gene; V was cut back by 1 base and J by 5 bases. The V gene's germline CDR1 is MNHNS and CDR2 SASEGT. The CDR3 has 17 residues. CDR3 region: CASSEEYLAGFNNEQFF. The DNA of the CDR3 is TGTGCCAGCAGTGAAGAGTACCTAGCGGGATTTAACAATGAGCAGTTCTTC.

The rearrangement uses TRBV6-1 and TRBJ2-3; TRBD2 aligns across 7 bases. CDR1 and CDR2 (germline): MNHNS, SASEGT. With V trimmed by 6 bases and J by 3 bases, 9 bases remained unmatched. The CDR3 contains 15 residues. In DNA, the CDR3 is TGTGCCAGCAGGAAAAGCGGGATAGGGACAGATACGCAGTATTTT. It specifies CASRKSGIGTDTQYF.

The V and J genes are TRBV6-5 and TRBJ2-1; D gene ambiguous. V dropped 0 bases and J dropped 6 bases, with 9 bases sitting between them. The CDR3 is made up of 14 amino acids. Germline-derived CDR1 and CDR2 are MNHEY and SVGAGI. In DNA form, the CDR3 reads TGTGCCAGCAGTTACTCTAGGAGCGCCAATGAGCAGTTCTTC. Its protein is CASSYSRSANEQFF.

The chain couples TRBV9 to TRBJ2-3; weak D call: TRBD2 (7 bases). The CDR3 is made up of 17 amino acids. Germline V CDR1 and CDR2: SGDLS, YYNGEE. V dropped 0 bases and J dropped 5 bases, with 19 bases sitting between them. Here the CDR3 reads CASSVEGGGPSGDTQYF. CDR3 in DNA: TGTGCCAGCAGCGTAGAGGGGGGAGGGCCGAGTGGAGATACGCAGTATTTT.

The chain couples TRBV7-2 to TRBJ2-3, with 7 bases identical to TRBD2. Germline CDR1 SGHTA, CDR2 FQGNSA. V lost 3 bases, J lost 3 bases, and 3 bases stayed unmatched. The CDR3 runs 14 residues. The CDR3 nucleotides read TGTGCCAGCAGCTTGGCTAGCGGTACAGATACGCAGTATTTT. Protein product: CASSLASGTDTQYF.

The chain has TRBV6-1 and TRBJ2-3; 7 bases line up with TRBD1. The CDR3 is 15 amino acids. V shed 5 bases, J shed 6 bases, and the junction held 11 bases outside the gene matches. Germline values: CDR1 MNHNS, CDR2 SASEGT. This CDR3 is CASSIRDSLVDTQYF. The CDR3 DNA reads as TGTGCCAGCAGTATCCGGGACAGCCTCGTGGATACGCAGTATTTT.

Many counts were recorded for this clonotype. V gene TRBV6-1 combines with J gene TRBJ1-5; TRBD1 agrees at 8 bases. This CDR3 is 15 amino acids long. Germline V lookup: CDR1 MNHNS, CDR2 SASEGT. J gave up 6 bases and V 6 bases, and 10 bases lay outside the gene matches. The CDR3, as DNA: TGTGCCAGCAGGGCGGACAGGGTTAGGAGTCAGCCCCAGCATTTT. This sequence encodes CASRADRVRSQPQHF.

The J gene is TRBJ1-6, the V gene TRBV14; D gene unclear. The germline gives CDR1 SGHDN, CDR2 FVKESK. Trimming pared 0 bases from V and 8 bases from J, leaving 8 bases between. The CDR3 is 14 amino acids. CDR3 sequence: CASSQDTVYSPLHF. The CDR3 nucleotides read TGTGCCAGCAGCCAAGATACGGTATATTCACCCCTCCACTTT.

The rearrangement uses TRBV5-4 and TRBJ2-1, with D maybe TRBD2 (5 bases). The V gene's germline CDR1 is SGHNT and CDR2 YYREEE (reference sequence). There are 13 residues in the CDR3. Trimming took 7 bases from V and 6 from J, leaving 14 bases between them. CDR3 bases: TGTGCCAGCCATAGGCAGGAGGCCAATGAGCAGTTCTTC. Translation: CASHRQEANEQFF. Full variable domain (outside the CDR3, taken from reference TRBV5-4 and TRBJ2-1): ETGVTQSPTHLIKTRGQQVTLRCSSQSGHNTVSWYQQALGQGPQFIFQYYREEENGRGNFPPRFSGLQFPNYSSELNVNALELDDSALYLCASHRQEANEQFFGPGTRLTVL.

The V gene is TRBV7-2, the J gene TRBJ2-1; D not certain. This CDR3 has 12 amino acids. Germline assignment: CDR1 SGHTA and CDR2 FQGNSA. The V gene lost 7 bases and the J gene lost 8 bases, with 12 bases spanning the gap. CDR3 coding DNA: TGTGCCAGCACCTCCGGCTTCGATGAGCAGTTCTTC. Residues: CASTSGFDEQFF. The variable domain in full, completed from reference TRBV7-2 and TRBJ2-1, reads GAGVSQSPSNKVTEKGKDVELRCDPISGHTALYWYRQSLGQGLEFLIYFQGNSAPDKSGLPSDRFSAERTGGSVSTLTIQRTQQEDSAVYLCASTSGFDEQFFGPGTRLTVL.

Of note for this clonotype: A read error may explain this, as a much larger clone is one base away. This rearrangement joins TRBV10-3 to TRBJ2-1, with D unclear. The CDR3 sequence is 13 residues long. V shed 2 bases and J shed 13 bases, with 15 bases lying between them. Germline CDR1 is ENHRY and CDR2 is SYGVKD. The CDR3 is CAISERVEETQFF. In DNA, the CDR3 is TGTGCCATCAGTGAGAGGGTGGAAGAGACCCAGTTCTTC.

This clonotype was detected only a few times. The rearrangement links TRBV9 to TRBJ2-6; no firm D call. This CDR3 contains 15 residues. Germline V gives CDR1 SGDLS, CDR2 YYNGEE. V was clipped by 1 base and J by 2 bases, with 7 bases between them. This chain's CDR3 is CASSVLGTGANVLTF. The CDR3 DNA sequence: TGTGCCAGCAGCGTACTGGGGACTGGGGCCAACGTCCTGACTTTC.

The sample holds a few counts of this clonotype. The chain is built from TRBV6-1 and TRBJ2-1, with 9 positions matching TRBD2. The V gene's germline CDR1 is MNHNS and CDR2 SASEGT. Trimming took 6 bases from V and 6 from J; bases not matched to a gene: 9. The CDR3 sequence is 15 residues long. The CDR3 here is CASRGGLAASNEQFF. The CDR3 DNA reads TGTGCCAGCAGGGGGGGACTAGCAGCTTCCAATGAGCAGTTCTTC.

In this sample, this clonotype turned up once. The chain couples TRBV12-3 or TRBV12-4 to TRBJ1-1, with 8 bases matching TRBD1. The CDR3 loop spans 15 amino acids. V dropped 3 bases and J dropped 0; count of bases not matched to a gene: 3. In nucleotides, the CDR3 is TGTGCCAGCAGTTTGGGACAGGTCATGAACACTGAAGCTTTCTTT. Its translation: CASSLGQVMNTEAFF.

The chain recombines TRBV6-1 with TRBJ2-1; 8 nucleotides line up with TRBD1. The J call is in doubt because the DNA end fits TRBJ2-5 better. CDR1 and CDR2 (germline): MNHNS, SASEGT. The CDR3 covers 15 residues. The CDR3 is CASSEGAGGSETQYF. The CDR3 region has the DNA TGTGCCAGCAGTGAAGGTGCAGGGGGCTCGGAGACCCAGTACTTC.